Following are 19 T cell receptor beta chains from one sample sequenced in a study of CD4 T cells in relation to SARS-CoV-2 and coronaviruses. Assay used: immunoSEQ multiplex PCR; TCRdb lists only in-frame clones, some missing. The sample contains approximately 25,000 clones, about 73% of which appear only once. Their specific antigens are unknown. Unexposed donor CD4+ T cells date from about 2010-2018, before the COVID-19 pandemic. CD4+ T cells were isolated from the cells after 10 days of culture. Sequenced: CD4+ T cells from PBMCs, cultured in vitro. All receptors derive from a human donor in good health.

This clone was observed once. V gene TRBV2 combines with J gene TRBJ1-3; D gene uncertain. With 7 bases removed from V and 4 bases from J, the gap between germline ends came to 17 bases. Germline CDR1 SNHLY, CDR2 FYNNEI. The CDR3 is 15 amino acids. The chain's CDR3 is CASKGYPERGNTIYF. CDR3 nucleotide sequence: TGTGCCAGCAAAGGATACCCCGAGAGGGGAAACACCATATATTTT.

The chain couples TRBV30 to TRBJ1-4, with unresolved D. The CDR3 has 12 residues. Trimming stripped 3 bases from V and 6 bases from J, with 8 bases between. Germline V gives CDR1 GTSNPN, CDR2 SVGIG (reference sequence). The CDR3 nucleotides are TGTGCCTGGAGCGACCTCTATGAAAAACTGTTTTTT. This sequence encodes CAWSDLYEKLFF.

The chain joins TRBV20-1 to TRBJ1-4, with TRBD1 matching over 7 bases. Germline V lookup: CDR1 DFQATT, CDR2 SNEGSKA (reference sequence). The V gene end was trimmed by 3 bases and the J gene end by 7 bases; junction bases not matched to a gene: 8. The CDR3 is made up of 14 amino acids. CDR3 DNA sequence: TGCAGTGCTAGTTCGTCAGGGGGTCCTGAAAAACTGTTTTTT. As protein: CSASSSGGPEKLFF.

CDR3 nucleotide sequence: TGTGCCAGCAGCCTGGGGACTAGCGGTACCACAGATACGCAGTATTTT. This codes for CASSLGTSGTTDTQYF. V and J are TRBV4-2 and TRBJ2-3; 11 bases align to TRBD2. Losses at the gene ends were 4 bases for V and 2 bases for J; bases not matched to a gene: 5. This CDR3 is 16 amino acids long. CDR1 LGHNA and CDR2 YNFKEQ come from the germline V gene.

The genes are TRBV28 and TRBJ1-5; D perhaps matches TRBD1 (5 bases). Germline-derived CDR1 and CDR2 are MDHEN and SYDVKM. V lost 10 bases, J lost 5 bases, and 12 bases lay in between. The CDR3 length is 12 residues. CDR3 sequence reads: CATQGGDQPQHF. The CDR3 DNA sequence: TGTGCCACTCAAGGAGGGGATCAGCCCCAGCATTTT.

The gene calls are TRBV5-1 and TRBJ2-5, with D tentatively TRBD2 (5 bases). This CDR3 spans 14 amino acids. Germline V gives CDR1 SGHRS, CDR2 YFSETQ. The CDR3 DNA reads TGCGGGGCGCGAGGGCCGGCTCGTACTGAGACCCAGTACTTC. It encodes CGARGPARTETQYF.

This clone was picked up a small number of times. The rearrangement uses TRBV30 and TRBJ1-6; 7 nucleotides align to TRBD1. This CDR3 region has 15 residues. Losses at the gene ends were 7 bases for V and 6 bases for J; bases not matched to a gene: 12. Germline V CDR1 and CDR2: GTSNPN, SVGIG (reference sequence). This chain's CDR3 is CASIWTGGSNSPLHF. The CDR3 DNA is TGTGCCTCCATCTGGACAGGCGGGTCTAATTCACCCCTCCACTTT.

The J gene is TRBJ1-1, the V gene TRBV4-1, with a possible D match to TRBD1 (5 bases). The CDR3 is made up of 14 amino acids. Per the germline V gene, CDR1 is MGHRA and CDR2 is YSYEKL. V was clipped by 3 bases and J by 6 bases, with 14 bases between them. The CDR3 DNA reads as TGCGCCAGCAGCCACCTCCTCAGGGACCCTGAAGCTTTCTTT. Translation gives CASSHLLRDPEAFF.

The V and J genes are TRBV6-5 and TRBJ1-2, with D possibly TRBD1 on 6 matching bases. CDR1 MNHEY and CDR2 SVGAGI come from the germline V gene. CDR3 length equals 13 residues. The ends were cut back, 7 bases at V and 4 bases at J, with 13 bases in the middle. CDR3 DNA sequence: TGTGCCAGCAATAGACAGGCATTCTATGGCTACACCTTC. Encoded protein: CASNRQAFYGYTF.

CDR3 sequence: CASSGGQGIIAKNIQYF. In DNA, the CDR3 is TGTGCCAGCAGTGGGGGACAGGGGATTATAGCCAAAAACATTCAGTACTTC. The rearrangement uses TRBV6-1 and TRBJ2-4, with TRBD1 identical over 10 bases. The germline CDR1 and CDR2 sequences are MNHNS and SASEGT. This CDR3 spans 17 amino acids. J was trimmed by 0 bases and V by 4 bases; bases with no gene match: 6.

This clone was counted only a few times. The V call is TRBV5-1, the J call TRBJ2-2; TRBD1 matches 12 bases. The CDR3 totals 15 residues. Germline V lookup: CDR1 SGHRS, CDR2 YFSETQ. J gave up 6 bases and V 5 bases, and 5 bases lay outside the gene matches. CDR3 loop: CASSYGTGGSGELFF. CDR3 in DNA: TGCGCCAGCAGTTACGGGACAGGGGGCTCCGGGGAGCTGTTTTTT.

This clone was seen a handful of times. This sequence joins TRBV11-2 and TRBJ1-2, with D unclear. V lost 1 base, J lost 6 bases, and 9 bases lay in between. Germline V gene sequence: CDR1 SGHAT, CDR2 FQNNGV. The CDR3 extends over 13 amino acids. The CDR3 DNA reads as TGTGCCAGCAGCTTAGGTGTGGTTGATGGCTACACCTTC. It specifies CASSLGVVDGYTF.

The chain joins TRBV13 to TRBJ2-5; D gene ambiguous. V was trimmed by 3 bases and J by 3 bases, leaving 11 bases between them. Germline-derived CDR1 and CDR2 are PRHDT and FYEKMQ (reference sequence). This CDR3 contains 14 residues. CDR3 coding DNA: TGTGCCAGCAGCTTCCTAGGCAGTAAAGAGACCCAGTACTTC. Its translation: CASSFLGSKETQYF. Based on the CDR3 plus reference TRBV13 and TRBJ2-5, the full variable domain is AAGVIQSPRHLIKEKRETATLKCYPIPRHDTVYWYQQGPGQDPQFLISFYEKMQSDKGSIPDRFSAQQFSDYHSELNMSSLELGDSALYFCASSFLGSKETQYFGPGTRLLVL.

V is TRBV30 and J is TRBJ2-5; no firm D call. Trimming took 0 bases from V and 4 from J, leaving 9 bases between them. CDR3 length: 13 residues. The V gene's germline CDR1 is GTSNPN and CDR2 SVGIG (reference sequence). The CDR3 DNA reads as TGTGCCTGGAGTGTAGTAGCACGAGAGACCCAGTACTTC. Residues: CAWSVVARETQYF. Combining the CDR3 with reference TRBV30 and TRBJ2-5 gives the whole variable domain SQTIHQWPATLVQPVGSPLSLECTVEGTSNPNLYWYRQAAGRGLQLLFYSVGIGQISSEVPQNLSASRPQDRQFILSSKKLLLSDSGFYLCAWSVVARETQYFGPGTRLLVL.

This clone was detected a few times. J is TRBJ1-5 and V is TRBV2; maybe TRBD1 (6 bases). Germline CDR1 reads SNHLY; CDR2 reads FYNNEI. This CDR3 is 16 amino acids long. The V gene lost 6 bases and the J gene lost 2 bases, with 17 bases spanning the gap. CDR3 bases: TGTGCCAGCAGGGAAAGAACAGGGATTCGCAATCAGCCCCAGCATTTT. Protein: CASRERTGIRNQPQHF.

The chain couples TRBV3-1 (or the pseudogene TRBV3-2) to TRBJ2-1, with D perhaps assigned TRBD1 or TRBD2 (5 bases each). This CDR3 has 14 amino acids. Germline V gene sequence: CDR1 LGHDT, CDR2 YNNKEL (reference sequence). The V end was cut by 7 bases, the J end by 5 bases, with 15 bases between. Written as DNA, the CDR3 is TGTGCCAGCATAAATTGGGGGAGCGACAATGAGCAGTTCTTC. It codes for CASINWGSDNEQFF.

The CDR3 DNA reads TGTGCCAGCAGTTCGGGGACTAGCGGGACCGAGCAGTACTTC. Amino acids: CASSSGTSGTEQYF. The J gene is TRBJ2-7, the V gene TRBV7-9, with TRBD2 matching 13 bases. Losses at the gene ends were 6 bases for V and 6 bases for J; bases not matched to a gene: 5. Per the germline V gene, CDR1 is SEHNR and CDR2 is FQNEAQ (reference sequence). This CDR3 spans 14 amino acids.

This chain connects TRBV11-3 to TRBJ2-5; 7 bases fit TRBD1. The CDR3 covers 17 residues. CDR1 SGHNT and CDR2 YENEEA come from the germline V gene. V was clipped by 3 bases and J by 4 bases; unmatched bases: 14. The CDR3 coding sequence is TGTGCCAGCAGCTTGCAAGGCCCGGGACAGTTCGGAGAGACCCAGTACTTC. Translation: CASSLQGPGQFGETQYF.

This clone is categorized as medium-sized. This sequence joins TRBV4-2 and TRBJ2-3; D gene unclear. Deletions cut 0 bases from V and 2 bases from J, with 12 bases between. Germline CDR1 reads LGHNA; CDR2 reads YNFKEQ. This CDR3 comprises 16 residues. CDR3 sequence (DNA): TGTGCCAGCAGCCAAGATTATGGGGAACCCACAGATACGCAGTATTTT. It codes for CASSQDYGEPTDTQYF.